This is a list of T cell receptor beta chains from one sample in a study of tumor and adjacent non-tumor tissue in lung cancer. A single record per CDR3 protein comes from TCRdb applying MiXCR to the multiplex PCR reads. The table has 35,000 to 50,000 distinct CDR3 sequences, about three fifths seen once. Sequenced sample: distant non-tumor lung tissue. These receptors were obtained from a man in his fifties or sixties with non-small cell lung cancer. Each CDR3 is given with its conserved first and last residue. The D gene is left open where the match is weak. The size field is filled for only some rows; it gives once, few, many or a size class.

length	V	J	D	size	DNA	CDR3
15	TRBV11-1	TRBJ2-3	-	medium-sized	TGTGCCAGCAGCTTATTAGGACAACTGGCAGATACGCAGTATTTT	CASSLLGQLADTQYF
17	TRBV6-5	TRBJ2-2	TRBD2	-	TGTGCAAGCAGTTACTCAGTACTAGCGGGCCAAAGGAGGGAGCTGTTTTTT	CASSYSVLAGQRRELFF
14	TRBV29-1	TRBJ1-4	TRBD1	-	TGCAGCGTTGGGACAGGGGGCACTAATGAAAAACTGGTTTTT	CSVGTGGTNEKLVF
18	TRBV5-4	TRBJ2-2	TRBD2	-	TGTGCCAGCAGCTCCCGGAGCGGGGACCTTGTGGGAACCTGGGAGCTGTTTTTT	CASSSRSGDLVGTWELFF
14	TRBV28	TRBJ1-4	TRBD1	many	TGTGCCAGCAGTTTGACAGGGTCAGGGAAAAAACTGTTTTTT	CASSLTGSGKKLFF
13	TRBV6-5	TRBJ2-7	-	-	TGTGCCAGCATTGGTGTGAACACCTACGAACAGTACTTC	CASIGVNTYEQYF
17	TRBV4-1	TRBJ2-3	-	-	TGCGCCAGCAGCCAAGAACGCAGGACCGCACTAGGGTATAGGCAGTATTTT	CASSQERRTALGYRQYF
12	TRBV28	TRBJ1-2	-	once	TGTGCCAGCAGTTTCGGGATGGGCGGCTACACCTTC	CASSFGMGGYTF
12	TRBV29-1	TRBJ1-1	-	-	TGCAGCGTTGGGTGGGGGAACAGAGAAGCTTTCTTT	CSVGWGNREAFF
17	TRBV5-1	TRBJ2-1	TRBD2	once	TGCGCCAGCAGCTTGGGGGCCGGGACTAGCGGATTCAATGAGCAGTTCTTC	CASSLGAGTSGFNEQFF
13	TRBV18	TRBJ1-1	-	-	TGTGCCAGCTCTCCCCAGGACGGCACTGAAGCTTTCTTT	CASSPQDGTEAFF
14	TRBV5-1	TRBJ2-2	-	once	TGCGCCAGCAGATTGGAGCCCGGAACCGGGGAGCTGTTTTTT	CASRLEPGTGELFF
18	TRBV4-1	TRBJ1-6	-	many	TGCGCCAGCAGCCAAGATCCAGGGCAGTCAAATTATAATTCACCCCTCCACTTT	CASSQDPGQSNYNSPLHF
11	TRBV6-6	TRBJ1-1	-	-	TGTGCCAGCAAGAAGAACACTGAAGCTTTCTTC	CASKKNTEAFF
16	TRBV6-6	TRBJ1-5	-	many	TGTGCCAGCTTGAACCGTGGGGGTGCGAGCAATCAGCCCCAGCATTTT	CASLNRGGASNQPQHF
11	TRBV29-1	TRBJ1-2	-	-	TGCAGCGTTGAGCGAAACTATGGCTACACCTTT	CSVERNYGYTF
14	TRBV4-2	TRBJ2-7	-	-	TGTGCCACCAGCAACAGGGACCCTCCATACGAGCAGTACTTC	CATSNRDPPYEQYF
15	TRBV11-2	TRBJ2-7	-	-	TGTGCCAGCAGCTCAGTTACAGGTAGAACCTACGAGCAGTATTTC	CASSSVTGRTYEQYF
14	TRBV24-1	TRBJ2-3	-	few	TGTGCCACCAGTGCCGGACAGATCACAGATACGCAGTATTTT	CATSAGQITDTQYF
15	TRBV20-1	TRBJ2-1	TRBD2	once	TGCAGCGCCGAGACGGCCGGGACTAGGGACGATGAGCAGTTCTTC	CSAETAGTRDDEQFF
15	TRBV6-6	TRBJ2-1	-	-	TGTGCCAGCAGTTACCTCCCTCCGGCCTTGGATGAGCAGTTCTTC	CASSYLPPALDEQFF
14	TRBV28	TRBJ2-1	-	few	TGTGCCAGCAGTCCGGGACTTTCCTACAATGAGCAGTTCTTC	CASSPGLSYNEQFF
12	TRBV2	TRBJ2-3	-	-	TGTGCCAGTATCCTCCTAAGGGATACGCAGTATTTT	CASILLRDTQYF
15	TRBV20-1	TRBJ2-2	TRBD2	many	TGCAGTGCTAGGGGTCTAGCGGGAGTCCCCGGGGAGCTGTTTTTT	CSARGLAGVPGELFF
14	TRBV6-5	TRBJ2-7	-	-	-	CASSFGGGSYKQYF
16	TRBV14	TRBJ2-5	TRBD2	-	TGTGCCAGCAGCCAAGCCTTAGCGGGACCCCAAGAGGCCCAGTACTTC	CASSQALAGPQEAQYF
15	TRBV7-9	TRBJ2-1	-	-	TGTGCCAGCAGCTTAGGTGCCATCAGGAGGAATGAGCAGTTCTTC	CASSLGAIRRNEQFF
15	TRBV28	TRBJ2-1	TRBD1	-	TGTGCCAGCAGCCCTCTGGGACAGGGGGGAAATGAGCAGTTCTTC	CASSPLGQGGNEQFF
13	TRBV7-9	TRBJ1-2	TRBD1	few	TGTGCCAGCAGTCCCGGACAGGGGCGAGGCTACACCTTC	CASSPGQGRGYTF
17	TRBV10-3	TRBJ2-1	TRBD2	many	TGTGCCATCAGTGGGCACCAAAGCGGGAGCGGAAACAATGAGCAGTTCTTC	CAISGHQSGSGNNEQFF
14	TRBV29-1	TRBJ1-5	-	-	TGCAGTGTCACCTGGGGGGCTTCAAATCAGCCCCAGCATTTT	CSVTWGASNQPQHF
15	TRBV11-2	TRBJ2-5	-	once	TGTGCCAGCAGCCCCACCTGGGGGGTAGCAGAGACTCAGCACTTC	CASSPTWGVAETQHF
14	TRBV7-9	TRBJ2-1	TRBD2	many	TGTGCCAGCAGCTCCGGGACTAGCGGTGTTGAGCAGTTCTTC	CASSSGTSGVEQFF
16	TRBV7-8	TRBJ2-3	-	few	TGTGCCAGCAGCTTAAAGGCAGGGATGCTCACAGATACGCAGTATTTT	CASSLKAGMLTDTQYF
14	TRBV5-1	TRBJ1-6	-	many	TGCGCCAGCAGGAGGGGGACATCAAATTCACCCCTCCACTTT	CASRRGTSNSPLHF
15	TRBV5-4	TRBJ2-7	TRBD1	-	TGTGCCAACAGCTTGGCAGGGACAGGCGCTTACGAGCAGTACTTC	CANSLAGTGAYEQYF
14	TRBV29-1	TRBJ2-1	-	-	TGCAGCGCATCTCAGCCGACGAAAGCCAATGGGCAGTTCTTC	CSASQPTKANGQFF
14	TRBV7-9	TRBJ2-5	-	-	TGTGCCAGCAGCTACTTACAGGGATCGGAGATCCAGTACTTC	CASSYLQGSEIQYF
17	TRBV10-3	TRBJ2-7	TRBD1	-	TGTGCCATAAGTGATAATCCCGGGACAGGGGATTCCTACGAGCAGTACTTC	CAISDNPGTGDSYEQYF
15	TRBV6-1	TRBJ2-5	TRBD1	-	TGTGCCAGCACCGGACAGGGGGGGTACCGAGAGACCCGGTACTTC	CASTGQGGYRETRYF
14	TRBV2	TRBJ2-5	-	-	TGTGTCAGCAGTCCCCCGGGGGTAGTTGAGACCCAGTACTTC	CVSSPPGVVETQYF
17	TRBV6-6	TRBJ2-7	TRBD2	-	TGTGCCAGCAGCCTCAATAGCGGGAGCCCCAACTCCTACGAGCAGTACTTC	CASSLNSGSPNSYEQYF
17	TRBV11-2	TRBJ2-2	TRBD2	-	TGTGCCAGCAGCTTAGATCATGGGAGGGCGAACTCCGGGGAGCTGTTTTTT	CASSLDHGRANSGELFF
14	TRBV5-4	TRBJ2-5	TRBD1	-	TGTGCCAGCAGCTTGACAGGGGTCCAAGAGACCCAGTACTTC	CASSLTGVQETQYF